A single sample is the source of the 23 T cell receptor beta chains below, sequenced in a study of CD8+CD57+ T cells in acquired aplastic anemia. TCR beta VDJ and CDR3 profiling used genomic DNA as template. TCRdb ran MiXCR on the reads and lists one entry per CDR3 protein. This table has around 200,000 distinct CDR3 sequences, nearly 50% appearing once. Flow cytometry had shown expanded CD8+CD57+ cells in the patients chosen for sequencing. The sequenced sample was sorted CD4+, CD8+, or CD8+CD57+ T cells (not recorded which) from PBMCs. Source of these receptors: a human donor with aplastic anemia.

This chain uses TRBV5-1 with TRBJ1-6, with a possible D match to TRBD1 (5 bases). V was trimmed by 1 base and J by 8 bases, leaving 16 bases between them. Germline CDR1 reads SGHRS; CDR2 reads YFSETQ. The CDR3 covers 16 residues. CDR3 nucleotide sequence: TGCGCCAGCAGCTTGTCCGCCGGGGCAACCTATTCACCCCTCCACTTT. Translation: CASSLSAGATYSPLHF.

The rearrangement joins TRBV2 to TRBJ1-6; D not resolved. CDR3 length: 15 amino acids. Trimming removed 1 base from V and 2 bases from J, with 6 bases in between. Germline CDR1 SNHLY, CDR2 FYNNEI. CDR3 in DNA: TGTGCCAGCAGTGAAGGGGAGACCTATAATTCACCCCTCCACTTT. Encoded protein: CASSEGETYNSPLHF. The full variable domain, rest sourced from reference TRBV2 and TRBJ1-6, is EPEVTQTPSHQVTQMGQEVILRCVPISNHLYFYWYRQILGQKVEFLVSFYNNEISEKSEIFDDQFSVERPDGSNFTLKIRSTKLEDSAMYFCASSEGETYNSPLHFGNGTRLTVT.

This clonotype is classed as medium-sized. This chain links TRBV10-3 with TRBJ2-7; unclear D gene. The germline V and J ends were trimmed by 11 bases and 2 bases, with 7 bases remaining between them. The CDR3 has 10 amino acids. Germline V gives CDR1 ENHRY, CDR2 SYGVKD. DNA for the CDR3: TGTGCCGTCGCGACCTACGAGCAGTACTTC. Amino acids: CAVATYEQYF.

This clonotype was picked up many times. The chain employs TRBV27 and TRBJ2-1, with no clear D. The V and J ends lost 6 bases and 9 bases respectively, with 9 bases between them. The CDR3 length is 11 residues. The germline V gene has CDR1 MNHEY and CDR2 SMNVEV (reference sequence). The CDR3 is CASSLGFEQFF. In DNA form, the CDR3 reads TGTGCCAGCAGCTTGGGGTTTGAGCAGTTCTTC.

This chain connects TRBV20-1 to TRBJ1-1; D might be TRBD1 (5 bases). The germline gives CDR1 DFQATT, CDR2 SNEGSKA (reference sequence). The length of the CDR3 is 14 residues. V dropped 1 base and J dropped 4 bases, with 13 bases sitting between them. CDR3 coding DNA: TGCAGTGCTAGAGTGTATTCAGGGCTCACTGAAGCTTTCTTT. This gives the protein CSARVYSGLTEAFF.

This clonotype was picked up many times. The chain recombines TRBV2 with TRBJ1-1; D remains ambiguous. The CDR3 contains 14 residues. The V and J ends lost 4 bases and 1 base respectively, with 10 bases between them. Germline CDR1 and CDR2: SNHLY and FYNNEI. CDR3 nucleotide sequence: TGTGCCAGCAGTGGAGAGGGATGGAACACTGAAGCTTTCTTT. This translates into CASSGEGWNTEAFF.

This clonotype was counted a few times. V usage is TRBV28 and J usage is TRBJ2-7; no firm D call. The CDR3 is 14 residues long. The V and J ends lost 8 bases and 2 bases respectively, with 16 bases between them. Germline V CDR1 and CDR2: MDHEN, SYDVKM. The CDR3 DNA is TGTGCCAGCCTACCCACCAGATTAGCCTACGAGCAGTACTTC. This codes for CASLPTRLAYEQYF.

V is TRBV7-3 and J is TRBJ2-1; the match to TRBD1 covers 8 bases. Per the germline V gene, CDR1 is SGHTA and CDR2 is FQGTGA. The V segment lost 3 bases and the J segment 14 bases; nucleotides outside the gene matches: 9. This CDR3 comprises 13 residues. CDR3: CASSFTQGANKFF. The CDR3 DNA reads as TGTGCCAGCAGCTTCACGCAGGGGGCAAATAAGTTCTTC.

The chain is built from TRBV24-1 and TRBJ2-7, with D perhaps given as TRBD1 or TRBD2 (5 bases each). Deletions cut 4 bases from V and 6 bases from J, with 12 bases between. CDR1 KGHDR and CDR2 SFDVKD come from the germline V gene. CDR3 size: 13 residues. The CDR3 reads CATSEGTRLEQYF. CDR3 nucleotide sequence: TGTGCCACCAGTGAAGGGACCCGCCTCGAGCAGTACTTC.

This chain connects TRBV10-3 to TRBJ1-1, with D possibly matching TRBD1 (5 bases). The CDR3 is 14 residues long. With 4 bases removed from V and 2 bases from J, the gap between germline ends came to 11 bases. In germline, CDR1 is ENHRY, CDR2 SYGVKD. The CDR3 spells CAISGAGGNTEAFF. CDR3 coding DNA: TGTGCCATCAGTGGAGCGGGGGGTAACACTGAAGCTTTCTTT.

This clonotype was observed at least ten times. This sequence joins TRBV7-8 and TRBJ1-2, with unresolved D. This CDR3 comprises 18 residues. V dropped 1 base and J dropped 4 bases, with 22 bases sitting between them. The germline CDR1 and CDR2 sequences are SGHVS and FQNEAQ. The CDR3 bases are TGTGCCAGCAGCTTAGGAGGGCAGATAAGTCCTGCCGGCTATGGCTACACCTTC. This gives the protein CASSLGGQISPAGYGYTF. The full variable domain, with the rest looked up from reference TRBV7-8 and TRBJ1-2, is GAGVSQSPRYKVAKRGQDVALRCDPISGHVSLFWYQQALGQGPEFLTYFQNEAQLDKSGLPSDRFFAERPEGSVSTLKIQRTQQEDSAVYLCASSLGGQISPAGYGYTFGSGTRLTVV.

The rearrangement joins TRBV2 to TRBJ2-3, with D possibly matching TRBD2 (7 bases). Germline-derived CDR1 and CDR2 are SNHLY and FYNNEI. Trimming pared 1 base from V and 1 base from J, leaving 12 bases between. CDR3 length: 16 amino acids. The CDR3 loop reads CASSEGRGGGTDTQYF. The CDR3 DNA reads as TGTGCCAGCAGTGAAGGGCGAGGGGGGGGCACAGATACGCAGTATTTT.

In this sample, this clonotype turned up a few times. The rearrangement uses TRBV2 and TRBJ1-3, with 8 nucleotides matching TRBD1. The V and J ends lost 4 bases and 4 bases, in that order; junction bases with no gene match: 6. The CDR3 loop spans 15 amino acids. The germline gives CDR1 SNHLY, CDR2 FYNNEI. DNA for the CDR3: TGTGCCAGCAGTGTTGGACAGGGCTCCGGAAACACCATATATTTT. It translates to CASSVGQGSGNTIYF.

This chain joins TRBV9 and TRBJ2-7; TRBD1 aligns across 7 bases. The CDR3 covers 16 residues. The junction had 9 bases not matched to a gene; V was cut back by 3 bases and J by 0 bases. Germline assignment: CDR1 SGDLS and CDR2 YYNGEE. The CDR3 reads CASSAPPGQSSYEQYF. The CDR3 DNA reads TGTGCCAGCAGCGCGCCGCCGGGACAGAGCTCCTACGAGCAGTACTTC.

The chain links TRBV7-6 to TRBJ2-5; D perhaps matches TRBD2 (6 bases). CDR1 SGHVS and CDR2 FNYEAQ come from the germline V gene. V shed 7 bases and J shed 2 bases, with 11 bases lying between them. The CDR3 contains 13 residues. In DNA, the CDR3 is TGTGCCAGCACCGGGGGACTTCAAGAGACCCAGTACTTC. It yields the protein CASTGGLQETQYF.

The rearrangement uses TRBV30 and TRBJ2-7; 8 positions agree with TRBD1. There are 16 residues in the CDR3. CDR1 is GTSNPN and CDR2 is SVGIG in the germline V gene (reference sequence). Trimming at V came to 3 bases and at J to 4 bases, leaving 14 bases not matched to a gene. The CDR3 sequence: CAWSTGPGQVYYEQYF. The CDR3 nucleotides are TGTGCCTGGAGCACGGGACCGGGACAGGTGTATTACGAGCAGTACTTC.

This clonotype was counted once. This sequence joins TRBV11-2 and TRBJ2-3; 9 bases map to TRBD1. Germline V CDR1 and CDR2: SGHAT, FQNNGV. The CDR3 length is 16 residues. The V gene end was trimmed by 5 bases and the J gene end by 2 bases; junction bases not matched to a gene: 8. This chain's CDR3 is CASSPLGTGTTDTQYF. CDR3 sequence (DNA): TGTGCCAGCAGCCCACTCGGGACAGGGACCACAGATACGCAGTATTTT.

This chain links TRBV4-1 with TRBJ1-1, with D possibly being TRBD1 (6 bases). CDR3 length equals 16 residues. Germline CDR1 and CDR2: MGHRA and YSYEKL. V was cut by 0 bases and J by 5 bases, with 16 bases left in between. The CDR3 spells CASSQDEGGARTEAFF. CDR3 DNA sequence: TGCGCCAGCAGCCAAGATGAAGGGGGGGCGAGGACTGAAGCTTTCTTT.

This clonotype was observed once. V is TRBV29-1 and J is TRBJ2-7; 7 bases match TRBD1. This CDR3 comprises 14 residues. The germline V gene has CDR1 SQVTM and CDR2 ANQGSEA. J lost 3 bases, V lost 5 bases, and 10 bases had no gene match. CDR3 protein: CSVRKQGSFYEQYF. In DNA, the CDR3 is TGCAGCGTTCGAAAACAGGGGAGTTTCTACGAGCAGTACTTC.

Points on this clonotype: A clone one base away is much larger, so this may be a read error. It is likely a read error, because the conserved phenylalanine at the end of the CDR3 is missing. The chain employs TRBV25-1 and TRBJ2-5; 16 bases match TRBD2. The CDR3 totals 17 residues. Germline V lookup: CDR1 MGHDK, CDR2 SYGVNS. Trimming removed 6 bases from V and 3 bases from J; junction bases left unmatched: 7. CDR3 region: CASSLGLAGGQEETQYL. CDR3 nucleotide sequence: TGTGCCAGCAGCTTGGGACTAGCGGGGGGGCAAGAAGAGACCCAGTACCTC.

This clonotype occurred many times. The CDR3 region is CASSLTGDPANYGYTF. CDR3 DNA sequence: TGTGCCAGCAGCTTAACGGGAGACCCAGCTAACTATGGCTACACCTTC. The chain combines TRBV7-3 with TRBJ1-2, with D unclear. Germline values: CDR1 SGHTA, CDR2 FQGTGA. The CDR3 is made up of 16 amino acids. Between the trimmed V and J ends, which lost 0 bases and 0 bases, there was a span of 11 bases.

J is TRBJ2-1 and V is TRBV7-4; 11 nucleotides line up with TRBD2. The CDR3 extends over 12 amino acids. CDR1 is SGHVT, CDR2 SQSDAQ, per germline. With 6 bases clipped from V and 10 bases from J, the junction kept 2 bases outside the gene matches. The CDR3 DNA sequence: TGTGCCAGCAGATGGACTAGCGGGGAGCAGTTCTTC. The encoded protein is CASRWTSGEQFF.

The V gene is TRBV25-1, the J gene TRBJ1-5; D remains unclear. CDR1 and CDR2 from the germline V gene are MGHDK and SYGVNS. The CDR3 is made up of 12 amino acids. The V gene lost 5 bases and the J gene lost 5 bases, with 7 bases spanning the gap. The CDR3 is CASSSLDQPQHF. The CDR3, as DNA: TGTGCCAGCAGTTCCCTTGATCAGCCCCAGCATTTT.